Listed below are T cell receptor beta chains from one sample, sequenced in a study of T-cell memory formation after mild COVID-19. One entry per CDR3 protein, called by TCRdb with MiXCR from the 5' RACE reads. The sample has about 50,000 distinct CDR3 sequences, approximately 9% seen once. The sample comprised PBMCs or a T cell subset sorted from them (not recorded which). All receptors come from an adult woman who had mild COVID-19 (a few samples of this study predate the infection). Cell type and time point are not known. The CDR3 runs from the conserved cysteine through the conserved F or W. The D gene is left open where the match is weak. The listing skips clone size in some rows; elsewhere it reads once, few, many or a size class.

len: 15; v_gene: TRBV10-3; abundance: many; d_gene: TRBD2; j_gene: TRBJ2-1; CDR3nt: TGTGCCATCAGTGTGGGACTAGCGGGATACAATGAGCAGTTCTTC; CDR3aa: CAISVGLAGYNEQFF
len: 19; v_gene: TRBV7-3; abundance: many; d_gene: TRBD1; j_gene: TRBJ2-1; CDR3nt: TGTGCCAGCAGCTCCACCGGGACAGGATCGGACCCCACCCTCCATGAGCAGTTCTTC; CDR3aa: CASSSTGTGSDPTLHEQFF
len: 16; v_gene: TRBV3-1; abundance: many; d_gene: .; j_gene: TRBJ2-1; CDR3nt: TGTGCCAGCAGCCAAGCAGCTAGCGCTCCCTACAATGAGCAGTTCTTC; CDR3aa: CASSQAASAPYNEQFF
len: 18; v_gene: TRBV7-7; abundance: .; d_gene: TRBD2; j_gene: TRBJ2-3; CDR3nt: TGTGCCAGCAGCTTACATGGAGGTAGCGGGGCGAGCACAGATACGCAGTATTTT; CDR3aa: CASSLHGGSGASTDTQYF
len: 15; v_gene: TRBV4-2; abundance: .; d_gene: .; j_gene: TRBJ2-1; CDR3nt: TGTGCCAGCAGCCAGGCTACCGGGCTATCCAATGAGCAGTTCTTC; CDR3aa: CASSQATGLSNEQFF
len: 14; v_gene: TRBV29-1; abundance: many; d_gene: .; j_gene: TRBJ2-2; CDR3nt: TGCAGCGTTGAATCCGGGGTGGCCACCGGGGAGCTGTTTTTT; CDR3aa: CSVESGVATGELFF
len: 14; v_gene: TRBV27; abundance: .; d_gene: .; j_gene: TRBJ2-5; CDR3nt: TGTGCCAGCAGTTTAAGGGCAGGGGAAGAGACCCAGTACTTC; CDR3aa: CASSLRAGEETQYF
len: 16; v_gene: TRBV27; abundance: few; d_gene: .; j_gene: TRBJ1-5; CDR3nt: TGTGCCAGCAGTTCCAAGGCGGGGGCATGGAATCAGCCCCAGCATTTT; CDR3aa: CASSSKAGAWNQPQHF
len: 15; v_gene: TRBV19; abundance: .; d_gene: .; j_gene: TRBJ2-3; CDR3nt: TGTGCCAGCAATATGGGACTTTACTACACAGATACGCAGTATTTT; CDR3aa: CASNMGLYYTDTQYF
len: 15; v_gene: TRBV5-5; abundance: many; d_gene: TRBD1; j_gene: TRBJ2-2; CDR3nt: TGTGCCAGCAGTCGGGACAGCGCGAACACCGGGGAGCTGTTTTTT; CDR3aa: CASSRDSANTGELFF
len: 14; v_gene: TRBV30; abundance: few; d_gene: .; j_gene: TRBJ1-5; CDR3nt: TGTGCCTGGAGTGTAAGGGGTGGTTATCAGCCCCAGCATTTT; CDR3aa: CAWSVRGGYQPQHF
len: 14; v_gene: TRBV5-1; abundance: .; d_gene: .; j_gene: TRBJ1-2; CDR3nt: TGCGCCAGCAGCTTGCTCTGGCAGGGGAATGGCTACACCTTC; CDR3aa: CASSLLWQGNGYTF
len: 16; v_gene: TRBV6-2/TRBV6-3; abundance: .; d_gene: .; j_gene: TRBJ2-7; CDR3nt: TGTGCCAGCAGTTACCCCGGTTGGCAGGGATCCTACGAGCAGTACTTC; CDR3aa: CASSYPGWQGSYEQYF
len: 14; v_gene: TRBV9; abundance: few; d_gene: .; j_gene: TRBJ2-7; CDR3nt: TGTGCCAGCAGCGTAGCGACGGTCTCCTACGAGCAGTACTTC; CDR3aa: CASSVATVSYEQYF
len: 12; v_gene: TRBV3-1; abundance: .; d_gene: .; j_gene: TRBJ1-6; CDR3nt: TGTGCCAGCGGTAGGGGTCCCTTGACCCTCCACTTT; CDR3aa: CASGRGPLTLHF
len: 15; v_gene: TRBV7-9; abundance: once; d_gene: .; j_gene: TRBJ2-3; CDR3nt: TGTGCCAGCAGCTTAATGCCGAAGAGCACAGATACGCAGTATTTT; CDR3aa: CASSLMPKSTDTQYF